Listed below are T cell receptor beta chains from one sample, sequenced in a study of identical twins. Each CDR3 protein is one row after TCRdb ran MiXCR on the 5' RACE reads. Found here are about 260,000 distinct CDR3 sequences, around 7% of them singletons; the top ten hold roughly 3.4%. These sequences were also reported in another study, on yellow fever vaccine responses in identical twins.

The sequencing sample was made of memory (CD45RO+) T cells sorted from blood. These receptors were taken from a young woman in good health. CDR3s include the opening cysteine and the closing phenylalanine or tryptophan. Each record gives: D gene, V gene, clone size, J gene, CDR3 DNA, CDR3 protein. A D gene is named only where the DNA matches it firmly. For some rows the clone size is stated as once, few or many, or as a class when expanded; others skip it.

TRBD1	TRBV12-3/TRBV12-4	NA	TRBJ1-2	TGTGCCAGCAGTTCACAGGGGGCAAGCTATGGCTACACCTTC	CASSSQGASYGYTF
NA	TRBV6-6	NA	TRBJ1-5	TGTGCCAGCATGGAGGGGCAGAGTCAGCCCCAGCATTTT	CASMEGQSQPQHF
TRBD1	TRBV5-6	many	TRBJ1-4	TGTGCCAGCAGTCGTCGTTCCGGGACAGGTGCTGAAAAACTGTTTTTT	CASSRRSGTGAEKLFF
TRBD1	TRBV14	NA	TRBJ2-1	TGTGCCAGCAGCCCGGGACAGTTGCACAATGAGCAGTTCTTC	CASSPGQLHNEQFF
TRBD1	TRBV7-6	few	TRBJ2-5	TGTGCCAGCAGCTTAGCCTCCCATTGGGACAGGACTCAAGAGACCCAGTACTTC	CASSLASHWDRTQETQYF
NA	TRBV9	many	TRBJ2-5	TGTGCCAGCAGCGTAGGTCACCGGACAACCCAAGAGACCCAGTACTTC	CASSVGHRTTQETQYF
NA	TRBV6-2/TRBV6-3	NA	TRBJ1-2	TGTGCCAGCAGTTACTTTTCATCGGGGGCAGATGGCTACACCTTC	CASSYFSSGADGYTF
NA	TRBV12-5	few	TRBJ2-7	TGTGCTAGTGGCGACGGACCCAACCACGAGCAGTACTTC	CASGDGPNHEQYF
NA	TRBV11-2	NA	TRBJ2-1	TGTGCCAGCAGCTTAATCGCGGCGGGGAAAGACAATGAGCAGTTCTTC	CASSLIAAGKDNEQFF
TRBD2	TRBV29-1	few	TRBJ2-5	TGCAGCGTTGAAGATGGGACTAGGGGGGAGACCCAGTACTTC	CSVEDGTRGETQYF
TRBD1	TRBV29-1	many	TRBJ2-6	TGCAGCGTGTCGACAGGGGCCGCCTCTGGGGCCAACGTCCTGACTTTC	CSVSTGAASGANVLTF
NA	TRBV12-3/TRBV12-4	many	TRBJ1-1	TGTGCCAGCAGACGAACAGCCAACACTGAAGCTTTCTTT	CASRRTANTEAFF
NA	TRBV7-9	few	TRBJ1-5	TGTGCCAGCAGCGGGGGGAATCAGCCCCAGCATTTT	CASSGGNQPQHF
NA	TRBV29-1	NA	TRBJ1-2	TGCAGCGTTGTCGTCCAGGGGAATATTGGCTACACCTTC	CSVVVQGNIGYTF
NA	TRBV6-5	NA	TRBJ1-1	TGTGCCAGCAGTTACTCCCAGGGGAACACTGAAGCTTTCTTT	CASSYSQGNTEAFF
NA	TRBV12-3/TRBV12-4	many	TRBJ2-3	TGTGCCAGCAGCCAGTGGGGGTTAGATACGCAGTATTTT	CASSQWGLDTQYF
NA	TRBV7-9	many	TRBJ1-2	TGTGCCAGCAGTTCAAGCGGGTACTATGGCTACACCTTC	CASSSSGYYGYTF
NA	TRBV4-2	many	TRBJ1-6	TGTGCCAGCAGCCAAGATAACAGTTCACCCCTCCACTTT	CASSQDNSSPLHF
TRBD2	TRBV9	NA	TRBJ2-3	TGTGCCAGCAGCGTAGATCTAGCGGGTATTGATACGCAGTATTTT	CASSVDLAGIDTQYF
TRBD1	TRBV27	many	TRBJ2-2	TGTGCCAGCAGTCAGGACAGGGCGGTCGGGGAGCTGTTTTTT	CASSQDRAVGELFF
TRBD2	TRBV5-1	many	TRBJ2-2	TGCGCCAGCAGCTATCGAGCGGGGGGCCAGAACACCGGGGAGCTGTTTTTT	CASSYRAGGQNTGELFF
NA	TRBV4-1	NA	TRBJ2-1	TGCGCCAGCAGCCAAGTGGACCTTCTCTCCTACAATGAGCAGTTCTTC	CASSQVDLLSYNEQFF
NA	TRBV12-3/TRBV12-4	many	TRBJ2-5	TGTGCCAGCAGTTCTCACGGGTCAGAGACCCAGTACTTC	CASSSHGSETQYF
TRBD1	TRBV28	few	TRBJ1-2	TGTGCCAGTCGAATAGGGGGCAGTTATGGCTACACCTTC	CASRIGGSYGYTF
NA	TRBV20-1	NA	TRBJ2-1	TGCAGTGCTAGAAAGATCGCCCCTTCGGATGAGCAGTTCTTC	CSARKIAPSDEQFF
TRBD2	TRBV10-2	NA	TRBJ2-1	TGCGCCAGCAGTGAAGGGACTAGCGGGGGTCATGAGCAGTTCTTC	CASSEGTSGGHEQFF
TRBD2	TRBV6-1	NA	TRBJ2-2	TGTGCCAGCAGCCGGGAGGAAGGGAACGCCGGGGAGCTGTTTTTT	CASSREEGNAGELFF
TRBD2	TRBV24-1	NA	TRBJ2-1	TGTGCCACCAGTGACCCGCCGGGGGGTGGCGGGACCACCAGTGAGCAGTTCTTC	CATSDPPGGGGTTSEQFF
TRBD2	TRBV12-3/TRBV12-4	few	TRBJ2-1	TGTGCCAGCAGTTTAGCGCTAATGAGGGTTAGCGGGCGATACAATGAGCAGTTCTTC	CASSLALMRVSGRYNEQFF
NA	TRBV29-1	many	TRBJ1-5	TGCAGCGTTGTAGTGGGTAATCAGCCCCAGCATTTT	CSVVVGNQPQHF
NA	TRBV24-1	few	TRBJ2-5	TGTGCCACCAGTGTCACGGGGGGCGGGGAGACCCAGTACTTC	CATSVTGGGETQYF
NA	TRBV11-2	few	TRBJ2-3	TGTGCCAGCACCTACAGATCCCGAGGTACAGATACGCAGTATTTT	CASTYRSRGTDTQYF
NA	TRBV10-3	many	TRBJ2-2	TGTGCCATCAGTGCCCAGGCCACCGGGGAGCTGTTTTTT	CAISAQATGELFF
TRBD1	TRBV7-8	many	TRBJ2-5	TGTGCCAGCAGCTCCCGGACAGGGGATAAAGAGACCCAGTACTTC	CASSSRTGDKETQYF
NA	TRBV5-1	many	TRBJ2-3	TGCGCCAGCAGCTTGGCCCTTGGGGCAGGGTTGGTCACAGATACGCAGTATTTT	CASSLALGAGLVTDTQYF
NA	TRBV4-2	many	TRBJ2-1	TGTGCCAGCAGCCAAGATTTGACTACACATCACAATGAGCAGTTCTTC	CASSQDLTTHHNEQFF
TRBD2	TRBV5-1	many	TRBJ2-3	TGCGCCAGCAGCTCGACTAGCGGGAGTGCAGATACGCAGTATTTT	CASSSTSGSADTQYF
TRBD2	TRBV6-5	many	TRBJ2-3	TGTGCCAGCAGTTTCAGCGGGGCGGTAGATACGCAGTATTTT	CASSFSGAVDTQYF
TRBD1	TRBV7-3	NA	TRBJ2-7	TGTGCCAGCAGCTTATCGTGGGACAGCTACGAGCAGTACTTC	CASSLSWDSYEQYF
NA	TRBV6-5	many	TRBJ2-4	TGTGCCAGCAGTTGGGGTGGCGAGAACATTCAGTACTTC	CASSWGGENIQYF
NA	TRBV2	many	TRBJ1-5	TGTGCCAGCAGTTCCTCCGTGTTTCTCCAGCATTTT	CASSSSVFLQHF
NA	TRBV5-1	many	TRBJ2-1	TGCGCCAGCAGCTTTAAGGGTGAGCAGTTCTTC	CASSFKGEQFF
NA	TRBV6-5	few	TRBJ1-5	TGTGCCAGCAACGGGCCTAATCAGCCCCAGCATTTT	CASNGPNQPQHF
TRBD2	TRBV20-1	NA	TRBJ2-7	TGCAGTGCTGGGGGGACCGGGGGGTACGAGCAGTACTTC	CSAGGTGGYEQYF
TRBD2	TRBV4-1	NA	TRBJ2-3	TGCGCCAGCAGCCAAGGGGCTAGCGGGAGTGGGGCAGATACGCAGTATTTT	CASSQGASGSGADTQYF
TRBD1	TRBV6-5	few	TRBJ2-5	TGTGCCAGCAGATTACCGACGGGACAGGGAGGAGAGACCCAGTACTTC	CASRLPTGQGGETQYF
NA	TRBV7-6	many	TRBJ1-4	TGTGCCAGCAGCTTAGGGGTCGGAGAGACAAATGAAAAACTGTTTTTT	CASSLGVGETNEKLFF
NA	TRBV12-3/TRBV12-4	many	TRBJ2-7	TGTGCCAGCAGTTTTGGGGGCTCGAGATACGAGCAGTACTTC	CASSFGGSRYEQYF
NA	TRBV4-2	many	TRBJ2-7	TGTGCCAGCAGCCAAAGGGGGGAGGACTCCTACGAGCAGTACTTC	CASSQRGEDSYEQYF
NA	TRBV5-5	NA	TRBJ1-1	TGTGCCAGCAGCTTTCGGCACTCGAACACTGAAGCTTTCTTT	CASSFRHSNTEAFF